This T cell receptor beta chain was found in a study of cytomegalovirus exposure and HLA in healthy donors. A single count supports this clone. Its cognate antigen is unknown. Only in-frame clones appear in the TCRdb table, and some are missing; sequencing was by immunoSEQ multiplex PCR. The table has about 340,000 clones, 80% to 90% seen once. Study-wide findings and caveats: High sensitivity and specificity were reportedly achieved when the classifier diagnosed cytomegalovirus status.

The CDR3 loop spans 12 amino acids. Trimming left V 0 bases short and J 6 bases short, with 7 bases between. The germline V gene encodes CDR1 SGDLS and CDR2 YYNGEE. The rearrangement joins TRBV9 to TRBJ2-7; D gene uncertain. This clonotype was sampled from a woman between 18 and 30 years old in good health and CMV-seronegative. The sample taken for sequencing was PBMCs. This chain's CDR3 is CASSVGISEQYF. The CDR3 region has the DNA TGTGCCAGCAGCGTAGGTATTTCCGAGCAGTACTTC.